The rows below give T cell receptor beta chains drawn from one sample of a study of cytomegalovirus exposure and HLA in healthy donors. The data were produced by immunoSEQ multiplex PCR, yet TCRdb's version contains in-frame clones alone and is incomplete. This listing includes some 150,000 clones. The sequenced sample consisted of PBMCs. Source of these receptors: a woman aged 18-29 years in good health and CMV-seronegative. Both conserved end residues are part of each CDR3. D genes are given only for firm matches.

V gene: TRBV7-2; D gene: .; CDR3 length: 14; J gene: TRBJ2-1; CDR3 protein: CASSLKDSWDEQFF; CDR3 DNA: TGTGCCAGCAGCTTGAAGGACAGCTGGGATGAGCAGTTCTTC
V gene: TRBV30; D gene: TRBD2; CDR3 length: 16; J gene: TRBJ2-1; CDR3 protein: CAWSVVSAGGGNEQFF; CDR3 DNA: TGTGCCTGGAGTGTGGTGTCGGCGGGAGGTGGCAATGAGCAGTTCTTC
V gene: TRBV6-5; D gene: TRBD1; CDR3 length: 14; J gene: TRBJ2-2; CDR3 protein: CASSGTADTGELFF; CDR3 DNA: TGTGCCAGCAGTGGGACAGCGGACACCGGGGAGCTGTTTTTT
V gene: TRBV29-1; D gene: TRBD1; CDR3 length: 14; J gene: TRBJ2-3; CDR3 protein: CSAQPGQGADTQYF; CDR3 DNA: TGCAGCGCCCAACCCGGACAGGGAGCAGATACGCAGTATTTT
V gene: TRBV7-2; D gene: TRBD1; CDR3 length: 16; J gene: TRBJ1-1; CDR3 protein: CASSSRTGGFGTEAFF; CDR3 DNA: TGTGCCAGCAGCTCAAGGACAGGGGGATTTGGCACTGAAGCTTTCTTT
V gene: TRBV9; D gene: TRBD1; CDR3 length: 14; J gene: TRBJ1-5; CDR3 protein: CASSATGEEQPQHF; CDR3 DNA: TGTGCCAGCAGCGCGACAGGGGAGGAACAGCCCCAGCATTTT
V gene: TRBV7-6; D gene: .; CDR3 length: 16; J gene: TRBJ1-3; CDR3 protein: CASSTGPLFSGNTIYF; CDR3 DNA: TGTGCCAGCAGCACGGGTCCACTGTTCTCTGGAAACACCATATATTTT
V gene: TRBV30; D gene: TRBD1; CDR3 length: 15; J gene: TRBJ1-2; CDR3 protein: CAWSAPGQGYYGYTF; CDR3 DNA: TGTGCCTGGAGTGCTCCGGGACAGGGCTACTATGGCTACACCTTC
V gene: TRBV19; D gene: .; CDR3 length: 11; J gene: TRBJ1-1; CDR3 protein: CASKGDTEAFF; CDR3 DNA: TGTGCCAGTAAGGGGGACACTGAAGCTTTCTTT
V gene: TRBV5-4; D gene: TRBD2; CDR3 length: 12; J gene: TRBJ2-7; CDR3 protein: CASSWGGYEQYF; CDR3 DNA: TGTGCCAGCAGCTGGGGGGGCTACGAGCAGTACTTC
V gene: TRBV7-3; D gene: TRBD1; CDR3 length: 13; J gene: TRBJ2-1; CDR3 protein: CASSSSGGNEQFF; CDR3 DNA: TGTGCCAGCAGCTCCTCAGGGGGCAATGAGCAGTTCTTC
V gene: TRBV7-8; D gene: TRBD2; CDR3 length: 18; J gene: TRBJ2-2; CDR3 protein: CASSLFPRTSGNTGELFF; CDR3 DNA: TGTGCCAGCAGCTTATTTCCCCGGACTAGCGGCAACACCGGGGAGCTGTTTTTT
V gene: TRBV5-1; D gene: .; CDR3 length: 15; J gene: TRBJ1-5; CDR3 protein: CASSLSSGSNQPQHF; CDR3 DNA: TGCGCCAGCAGCTTGTCTTCGGGTAGCAATCAGCCCCAGCATTTT
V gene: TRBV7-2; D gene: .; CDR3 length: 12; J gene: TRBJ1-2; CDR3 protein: CASSSQRYGYTF; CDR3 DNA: TGTGCCAGCAGCTCACAGAGATATGGCTACACCTTC
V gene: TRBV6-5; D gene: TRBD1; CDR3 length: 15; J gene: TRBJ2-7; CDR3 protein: CASSYDGQGAYEQYF; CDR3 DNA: TGTGCCAGCAGTTACGACGGGCAGGGGGCTTACGAGCAGTACTTC
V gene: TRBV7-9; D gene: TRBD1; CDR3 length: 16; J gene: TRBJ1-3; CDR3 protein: CASSLTGASIGNTIYF; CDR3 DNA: TGTGCCAGCAGTCTCACAGGGGCAAGTATTGGAAACACCATATATTTT
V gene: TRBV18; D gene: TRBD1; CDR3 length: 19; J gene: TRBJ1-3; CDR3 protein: CASSAGQGHAGGLENTIYF; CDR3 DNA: TGTGCCAGCTCTGCGGGACAGGGGCATGCTGGGGGCCTGGAAAACACCATATATTTT
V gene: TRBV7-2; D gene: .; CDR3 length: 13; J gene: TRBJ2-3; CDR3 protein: CASRVTGTDTQYF; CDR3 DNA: TGTGCCAGCAGGGTAACAGGCACAGATACGCAGTATTTT
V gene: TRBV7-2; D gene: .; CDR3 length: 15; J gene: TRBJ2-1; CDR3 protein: CASSAQAARGDEQFF; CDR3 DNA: TGTGCCAGCAGCGCTCAAGCGGCCAGAGGCGATGAGCAGTTCTTC
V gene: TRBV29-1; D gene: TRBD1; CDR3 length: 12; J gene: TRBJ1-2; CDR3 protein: CSVERTGTGYTF; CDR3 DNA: TGCAGCGTTGAACGGACAGGGACTGGCTACACCTTC
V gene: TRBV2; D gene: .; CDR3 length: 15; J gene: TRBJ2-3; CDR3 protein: CASSDPSGRTDTQYF; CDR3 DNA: TGTGCCAGCAGTGACCCCAGCGGGCGCACAGATACGCAGTATTTT
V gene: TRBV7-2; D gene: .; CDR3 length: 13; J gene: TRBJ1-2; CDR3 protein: CASSLDSNYGYTF; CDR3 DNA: TGTGCCAGCAGCTTAGACAGTAACTATGGCTACACCTTC
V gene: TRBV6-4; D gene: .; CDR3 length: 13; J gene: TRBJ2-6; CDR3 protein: CASRGSGANVLTF; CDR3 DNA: TGTGCCAGCCGGGGCTCTGGGGCCAACGTCCTGACTTTC
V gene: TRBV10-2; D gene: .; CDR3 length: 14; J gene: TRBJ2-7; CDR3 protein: CASRIQGNSYEQYF; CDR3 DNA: TGCGCCAGCAGGATACAGGGAAATAGCTACGAGCAGTACTTC
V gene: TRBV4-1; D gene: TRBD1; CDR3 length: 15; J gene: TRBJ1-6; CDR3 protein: CASSQEWDSGSPLHF; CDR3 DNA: TGCGCCAGCAGCCAAGAATGGGACAGCGGGTCACCCCTCCACTTT
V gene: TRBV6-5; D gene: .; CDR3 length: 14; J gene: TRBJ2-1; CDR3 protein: CASSYSLGLAEQFF; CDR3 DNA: TGTGCCAGCAGTTACTCACTTGGGCTAGCGGAGCAGTTCTTC
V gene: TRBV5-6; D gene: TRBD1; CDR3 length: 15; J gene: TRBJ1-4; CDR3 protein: CASSLTGTGVEKLFF; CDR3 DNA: TGTGCCAGCAGCTTGACCGGGACAGGGGTTGAAAAACTGTTTTTT
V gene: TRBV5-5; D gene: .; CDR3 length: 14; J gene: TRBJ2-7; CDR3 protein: CASSRATGTYEQYF; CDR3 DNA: TGTGCCAGCAGCCGAGCGACTGGCACCTACGAGCAGTACTTC
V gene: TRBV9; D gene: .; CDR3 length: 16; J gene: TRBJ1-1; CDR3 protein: CASSVRDWEENTEAFF; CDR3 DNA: TGTGCCAGCAGCGTGAGGGACTGGGAGGAGAACACTGAAGCTTTCTTT
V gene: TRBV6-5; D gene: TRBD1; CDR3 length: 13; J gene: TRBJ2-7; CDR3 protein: CASSINRGNEQYF; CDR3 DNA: TGTGCCAGCAGTATCAACAGGGGCAACGAGCAGTACTTC
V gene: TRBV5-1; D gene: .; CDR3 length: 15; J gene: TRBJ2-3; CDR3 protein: CASSSGGLSTDTQYF; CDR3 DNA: TGCGCCAGCAGCTCAGGAGGGTTAAGCACAGATACGCAGTATTTT
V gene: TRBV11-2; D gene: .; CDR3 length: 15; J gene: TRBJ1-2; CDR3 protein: CASSPRGVPNYGYTF; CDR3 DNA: TGTGCCAGCAGCCCCCGCGGTGTACCTAACTATGGCTACACCTTC
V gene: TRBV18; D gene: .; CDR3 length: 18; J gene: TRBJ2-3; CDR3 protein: CASSPKRPQHSSTDTQYF; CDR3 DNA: TGTGCCAGCTCACCAAAGCGGCCCCAACACTCTAGCACAGATACGCAGTATTTT
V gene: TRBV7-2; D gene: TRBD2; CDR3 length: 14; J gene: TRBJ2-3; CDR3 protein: CASRTGGFTDTQYF; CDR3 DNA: TGTGCCAGCAGAACCGGGGGGTTTACAGATACGCAGTATTTT
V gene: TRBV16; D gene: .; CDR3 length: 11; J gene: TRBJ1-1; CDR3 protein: CASSPLDEAFF; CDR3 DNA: TGTGCCAGCAGCCCCTTAGATGAAGCTTTCTTT
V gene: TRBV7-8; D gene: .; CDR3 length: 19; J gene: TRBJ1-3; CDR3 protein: CASSLERAAKPLSGNTIYF; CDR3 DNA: TGTGCCAGCAGCTTAGAGAGGGCAGCCAAGCCGCTCTCTGGAAACACCATATATTTT
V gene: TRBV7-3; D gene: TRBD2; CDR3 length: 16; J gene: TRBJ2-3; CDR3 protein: CASSLSSAGGSDTQYF; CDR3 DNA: TGTGCCAGCAGCTTAAGTTCAGCGGGAGGTTCAGATACGCAGTATTTT
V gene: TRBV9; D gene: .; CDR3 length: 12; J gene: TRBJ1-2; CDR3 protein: CASSVDNLGYTF; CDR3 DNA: TGTGCCAGCAGCGTAGACAACCTCGGCTACACCTTC
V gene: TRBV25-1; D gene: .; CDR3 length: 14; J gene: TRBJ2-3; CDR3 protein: CASSLAALTDTQYF; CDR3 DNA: TGTGCCAGCAGTTTAGCGGCTCTCACAGATACGCAGTATTTT
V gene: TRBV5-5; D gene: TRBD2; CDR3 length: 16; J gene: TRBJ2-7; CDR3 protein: CASKPGLADSSYEQYF; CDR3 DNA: TGTGCCAGCAAACCGGGACTAGCGGATTCCTCCTACGAGCAGTACTTC
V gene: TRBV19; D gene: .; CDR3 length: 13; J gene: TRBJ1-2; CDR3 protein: CASSSTGFRGYTF; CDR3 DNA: TGTGCCAGTAGTTCTACGGGTTTTAGGGGCTACACCTTC
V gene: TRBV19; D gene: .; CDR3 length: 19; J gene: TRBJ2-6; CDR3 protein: CASSIHAGPSSAGANVLTF; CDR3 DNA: TGTGCCAGTAGTATACACGCGGGACCGAGCTCGGCCGGGGCCAACGTCCTGACTTTC
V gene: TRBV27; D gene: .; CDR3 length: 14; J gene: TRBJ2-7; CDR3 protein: CASSLSEGVYEQYF; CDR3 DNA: TGTGCCAGCAGTTTATCGGAAGGGGTCTACGAGCAGTACTTC
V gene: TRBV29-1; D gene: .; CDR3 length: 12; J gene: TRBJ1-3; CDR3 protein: CSVVTPGNTIYF; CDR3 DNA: TGCAGCGTTGTGACACCAGGAAACACCATATATTTT
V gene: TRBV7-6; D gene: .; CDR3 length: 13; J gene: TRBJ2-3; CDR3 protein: CASSILNTDTQYF; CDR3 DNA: TGTGCCAGCAGCATCCTTAACACAGATACGCAGTATTTT
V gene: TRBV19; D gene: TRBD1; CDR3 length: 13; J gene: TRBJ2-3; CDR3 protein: CASGQGGTDTQYF; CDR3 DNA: TGTGCCAGTGGACAGGGGGGCACAGATACGCAGTATTTT
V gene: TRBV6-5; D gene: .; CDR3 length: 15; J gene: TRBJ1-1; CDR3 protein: CASSDYHSRNTEAFF; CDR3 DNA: TGTGCCAGCAGTGACTACCATTCGAGAAACACTGAAGCTTTCTTT
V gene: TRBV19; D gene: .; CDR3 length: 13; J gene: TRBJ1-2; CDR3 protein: CASSSQANYGYTF; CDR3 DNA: TGTGCCAGTAGTAGCCAGGCTAACTATGGCTACACCTTC
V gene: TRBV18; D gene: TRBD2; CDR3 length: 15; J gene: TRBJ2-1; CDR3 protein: CASSPGPAGTNEQFF; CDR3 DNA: TGTGCCAGCTCACCAGGCCCAGCGGGAACGAATGAGCAGTTCTTC
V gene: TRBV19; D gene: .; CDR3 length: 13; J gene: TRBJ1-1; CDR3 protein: CASSRGTMSGAFF; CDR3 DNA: TGTGCCAGTAGTAGAGGGACAATGTCGGGAGCTTTCTTT
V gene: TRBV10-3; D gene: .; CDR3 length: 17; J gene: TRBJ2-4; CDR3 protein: CAISEGRGVVAKNIQYF; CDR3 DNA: TGTGCCATCAGTGAGGGCAGGGGGGTCGTAGCCAAAAACATTCAGTACTTC